A single T cell receptor beta chain is shown here with its context. The use of a sample-barcoded 5' primer and a J-beta primer mix characterized a second PCR of about 7 to 12 cycles. TCRdb processed the 5' RACE reads anew with MiXCR; each CDR3 protein has one entry. The sample contains 1.5 million to 2 million distinct CDR3 sequences, 49% of which appear only once. These data belong to a study of blood T cells in healthy people across ages. This CDR3 is built from 17 residues. The source material was blood. This chain joins TRBV21-1 and TRBJ1-5. TRBV21-1 is a known pseudogene. The receptor was isolated from a woman in her thirties or forties in good health. CDR3 amino acids: CASSKACFIPSKQPQHF. CDR3 in DNA: TGTGCCAGCAGCAAAGCCTGTTTTATTCCTAGCAAGCAGCCCCAGCATTTT.